This T cell receptor (beta chain) was observed in a study of T cells after yellow fever vaccination. Background on the study: The fractions with low cell numbers were processed using SMART-Seq v4 Ultra Low Input.

V lost 6 bases and J 2 bases, leaving 11 bases between the germline ends. The CDR3 consists of 12 residues. Per germline, CDR1 DFQATT and CDR2 SNEGSKA (reference sequence). This clonotype was observed a few times. Its antigen is not identified. 5'RACE template switching produced TCR cDNA carrying a universal primer site and UMIs. TCRdb processed the 5' RACE reads anew with MiXCR; each CDR3 protein has one entry. In the table there are some 350,000 distinct CDR3 sequences, approximately 4% of which are singletons. Whole-study results and caveats: Abundant clonotypes from the bulk population could have been carried over as contaminants into FACS-sorted repertoires. Subsequent booster samples again held most clones from primary vaccination (approximately 95% CD4, roughly 91% CD8).

The sequence was collected from a man aged 18 to 29 who received the YFV17D yellow fever vaccine. The chain couples TRBV20-1 to TRBJ2-7; D might be TRBD1 or TRBD2, each matching 5 bases. The sequences come from PBMCs, collected 5 days after the yellow fever booster vaccination. The CDR3 reads CSAEGKAYEQYF. CDR3 nucleotide sequence: TGCAGTGCCGAGGGGAAGGCCTACGAGCAGTACTTC.